One and the same sample provided the 30 T cell receptor beta chains below, sequenced in a study of beta chain features in type 1 diabetes (dated by TCRdb to 2016 to 2019). Receptor amplification or capture employed the immunoSEQ multiplex PCR assay. The entire isolated RNA was reverse transcribed using the High Capacity cDNA Reverse Transcription Kit, and thus expressed TCRB transcripts were sequenced. TCRdb took this table from immuneACCESS and kept in-frame rearrangements with V and J called. Such tables lack part of the clones; where checked against another copy, unresolved V genes explain under half of the gap, and the rest is unexplained. This sample gives 30,000 to 45,000 clones in total; about 64% of them show up just once. The ten largest clones represent around 2% of the sample. Sequencing was carried out using Tregs from blood. Interpreted using the paper, the cell subset or site label stands for: regulatory CD4+ T cells. The source is a woman aged 30 to 39 in good health.

The sample holds a few counts of this clone. The chain links TRBV28 to TRBJ1-3; TRBD1 aligns across 7 bases. The CDR3 length is 15 residues. The germline CDR1 and CDR2 sequences are MDHEN and SYDVKM. Trimming at V came to 5 bases and at J to 3 bases, leaving 7 bases not matched to a gene. The CDR3 coding sequence is TGTGCCAGCAGTCCGACGGGACAGTTTGGAAACACCATATATTTT. It yields the protein CASSPTGQFGNTIYF.

V is TRBV15 and J is TRBJ1-3; a weak D match, TRBD1 (5 bases). CDR3 size: 17 residues. The V end was cut by 1 base, the J end by 2 bases, with 15 bases between. The germline CDR1 and CDR2 sequences are LNHNV and YYDKDF (reference sequence). The CDR3 nucleotides read TGTGCCACCAGCAGAGCGGGGACGGGGAGGACTGGAAACACCATATATTTT. Amino acids: CATSRAGTGRTGNTIYF.

The V gene is TRBV18, the J gene TRBJ2-5, with 13 bases matching TRBD2. This CDR3 region has 16 residues. Germline V gene lookup returns CDR1 KGHSH and CDR2 LQKENI. V was pared by 3 bases and J by 4 bases, with 5 bases of the junction left unmatched. CDR3 sequence (DNA): TGTGCCAGCTCACCCTCGGGACTAGCGGGAACAGAGACCCAGTACTTC. Translating gives CASSPSGLAGTETQYF. Based on the CDR3 plus reference TRBV18 and TRBJ2-5, the full variable domain is NAGVMQNPRHLVRRRGQEARLRCSPMKGHSHVYWYRQLPEEGLKFMVYLQKENIIDESGMPKERFSAEFPKEGPSILRIQQVVRGDSAAYFCASSPSGLAGTETQYFGPGTRLLVL.

There are a few counts of this clone. The rearrangement joins TRBV6-5 to TRBJ2-6; D is undetermined. Germline-derived CDR1 and CDR2 are MNHEY and SVGAGI. V shed 4 bases and J shed 2 bases, with 6 bases lying between them. This CDR3 region has 14 residues. The CDR3, as DNA: TGTGCCAGCAGTTCCCAGGCTGGGGCCAACGTCCTGACTTTC. Its protein is CASSSQAGANVLTF.

The chain links TRBV27 to TRBJ1-5; TRBD1 matches 10 bases. V was pared by 5 bases and J by 3 bases, with 4 bases of the junction left unmatched. Germline V gives CDR1 MNHEY, CDR2 SMNVEV (reference sequence). This CDR3 is 15 amino acids long. The CDR3 bases are TGTGCCAGCAGTCGGGACAGGGGTAACAATCAGCCCCAGCATTTT. It specifies CASSRDRGNNQPQHF.

V and J are TRBV5-1 and TRBJ2-1; TRBD2 might be the D (6 bases). Germline V lookup: CDR1 SGHRS, CDR2 YFSETQ. This CDR3 comprises 15 residues. The V end was cut by 0 bases, the J end by 8 bases, with 15 bases between. The CDR3 bases are TGCGCCAGCAGCTTGGGAGGACGGAGGGACGATGAGCAGTTCTTC. It yields the protein CASSLGGRRDDEQFF.

This chain uses TRBV27 with TRBJ2-1; 10 bases line up with TRBD2. This CDR3 has 15 amino acids. V lost 1 base to trimming and J lost 8 bases; unmatched junction nucleotides: 5. Germline-derived CDR1 and CDR2 are MNHEY and SMNVEV (reference sequence). The chain's CDR3 is CASSLLWLAGDEQFF. CDR3 nucleotides: TGTGCCAGCAGTTTATTATGGCTAGCGGGAGATGAGCAGTTCTTC.

The chain combines TRBV18 with TRBJ2-7; 8 bases align to TRBD1. Trimming took 6 bases from V and 4 from J; bases not matched to a gene: 2. The CDR3 has 12 residues. Looked up from germline, CDR1 is KGHSH and CDR2 is LQKENI. The CDR3: CASSTGVYEQYF. In DNA, the CDR3 is TGTGCCAGCTCGACAGGGGTTTACGAGCAGTACTTC.

This clone was observed a few times. The chain's CDR3 is CAWREPGQVIKAFF. Written as DNA, the CDR3 is TGTGCCTGGAGGGAGCCGGGACAGGTAATTAAAGCTTTCTTT. The chain combines TRBV30 with TRBJ1-1; 8 bases line up with TRBD1. Germline loops: CDR1 GTSNPN, CDR2 SVGIG (reference sequence). The J segment lost 9 bases and the V segment lost 3 bases, leaving 12 bases of the junction unmatched. The CDR3 totals 14 residues.

The J gene is TRBJ2-5, the V gene TRBV18, with D possibly TRBD1 on 5 matching bases. The assigned J gene may be wrong: the sequence end matches TRBJ2-7 better. CDR1 and CDR2 (germline): KGHSH, LQKENI. The CDR3 contains 14 residues. The CDR3: CASSLQGSSYEQYF. Here the CDR3 DNA reads TGTGCCAGCTCACTTCAGGGTTCCTCCTACGAGCAGTACTTC.

The V gene is TRBV27, the J gene TRBJ1-5; maybe TRBD1 (5 bases). The CDR3 is 18 residues long. V shed 0 bases and J shed 1 base, with 16 bases lying between them. The germline gives CDR1 MNHEY, CDR2 SMNVEV (reference sequence). This CDR3 reads CASSLSWQGMGSNQPQHF. CDR3 sequence (DNA): TGTGCCAGCAGTTTATCGTGGCAGGGAATGGGGAGCAATCAGCCCCAGCATTTT.

This chain links TRBV2 with TRBJ2-7, with a possible D match to TRBD1 (5 bases). The germline V gene has CDR1 SNHLY and CDR2 FYNNEI. The CDR3 has 13 residues. V lost 6 bases and J 0 bases, leaving 9 bases between the germline ends. CDR3 protein: CASSPDTSYEQYF. CDR3 bases: TGTGCCAGCAGCCCGGACACCTCCTACGAGCAGTACTTC.

Only a few counts were recorded for this clone. The chain uses TRBV7-2 and TRBJ2-3; 9 nucleotides align to TRBD2. CDR1 SGHTA and CDR2 FQGNSA come from the germline V gene. The CDR3 has 16 residues. The ends lost 2 bases at V and 1 base at J; junction bases unmatched: 4. The CDR3 loop is CASSLQAGGGTDTQYF. The DNA of the CDR3 is TGTGCCAGCAGCTTACAGGCGGGGGGGGGCACAGATACGCAGTATTTT. The full variable domain, completed using reference TRBV7-2 and TRBJ2-3, is GAGVSQSPSNKVTEKGKDVELRCDPISGHTALYWYRQSLGQGLEFLIYFQGNSAPDKSGLPSDRFSAERTGGSVSTLTIQRTQQEDSAVYLCASSLQAGGGTDTQYFGPGTRLTVL.

The chain joins TRBV5-1 to TRBJ2-1; 7 nucleotides agree with TRBD1. Looked up from germline, CDR1 is SGHRS and CDR2 is YFSETQ. V was clipped by 0 bases and J by 9 bases; unmatched bases: 6. The CDR3 contains 14 residues. CDR3 region: CASSLGQGVFEQFF. DNA for the CDR3: TGCGCCAGCAGCTTGGGGCAGGGGGTTTTTGAGCAGTTCTTC.

The chain is built from TRBV6-6 and TRBJ2-3; possible D gene TRBD1, 6 bases. V shed 6 bases and J shed 2 bases, with 12 bases lying between them. Germline-derived CDR1 and CDR2 are MNHNY and SVGAGI (reference sequence). The CDR3 extends over 14 amino acids. CDR3 nucleotides: TGTGCCAGCAGCCCGGGACAAAACACAGATACGCAGTATTTT. Translation: CASSPGQNTDTQYF.

This chain joins TRBV6-5 and TRBJ2-1; weak D call: TRBD2 (5 bases). The V and J ends lost 1 base and 0 bases respectively, with 7 bases between them. The CDR3 sequence is 15 residues long. Germline values: CDR1 MNHEY, CDR2 SVGAGI. The chain's CDR3 is CASSYYGDSYNEQFF. The CDR3 bases are TGTGCCAGCAGTTACTACGGGGACTCCTACAATGAGCAGTTCTTC.

This clone was seen more than once but under ten times. The chain carries TRBV27 and TRBJ2-3, with D perhaps TRBD2 (5 bases). CDR1 and CDR2 (germline): MNHEY, SMNVEV (reference sequence). The CDR3 extends over 14 amino acids. V shed 5 bases and J shed 4 bases, with 13 bases lying between them. CDR3 amino acids: CASSPGVGSDTQYF. DNA for the CDR3: TGTGCCAGCAGTCCCGGGGTAGGGTCAGATACGCAGTATTTT.

A single count supports this clone. The chain is built from TRBV29-1 and TRBJ1-1; no firm D call. CDR1 is SQVTM, CDR2 ANQGSEA, per germline. The CDR3 runs 12 residues. V lost 3 bases, J lost 4 bases, and 9 bases lay in between. The CDR3 coding sequence is TGCAGCGTTGATGCGATCGGCACTGAAGCTTTCTTT. Residues: CSVDAIGTEAFF. Variable domain in full (rest from reference TRBV29-1 and TRBJ1-1): SAVISQKPSRDICQRGTSLTIQCQVDSQVTMMFWYRQQPGQSLTLIATANQGSEATYESGFVIDKFPISRPNLTFSTLTVSNMSPEDSSIYLCSVDAIGTEAFFGQGTRLTVV.

This clone is categorized as medium-sized. The chain uses TRBV7-9 and TRBJ2-1, with D maybe TRBD2 (6 bases). The CDR3 is 15 amino acids. Between the trimmed V and J ends, which lost 3 bases and 7 bases, there was a span of 16 bases. Looked up from germline, CDR1 is SEHNR and CDR2 is FQNEAQ (reference sequence). The CDR3 bases are TGTGCCAGCAGCTTCGTTACCCCGGGGGTAAATGAGCAGTTCTTC. It encodes CASSFVTPGVNEQFF.

As DNA, the CDR3 is TGTGCCAGCAGTTTCGCCGGGACAGGGGGTAGCGAGCAGTACTTC. Translated, it gives CASSFAGTGGSEQYF. The chain has TRBV28 and TRBJ2-7, with 11 bases identical to TRBD1. The CDR3 contains 15 residues. V trimming: 3 bases; J trimming: 6 bases; junction bases outside the gene matches: 7. CDR1 and CDR2 from the germline V gene are MDHEN and SYDVKM.

This clone was counted between two and nine times. The rearrangement links TRBV6-4 to TRBJ2-1, with TRBD2 identical over 8 bases. Germline lookup yields CDR1 MRHNA and CDR2 SNTAGT. This CDR3 has 15 amino acids. After removal of 5 bases from V and 6 bases from J, the junction contained 9 bases not matched to a gene. CDR3 in DNA: TGTGCCAGCAGTCAGCTGGGACTAGAGTCCAATGAGCAGTTCTTC. This codes for CASSQLGLESNEQFF.

A remark on this clone: The CDR3 does not close with the conserved phenylalanine or tryptophan, likely indicating a read error. No DNA is shown, since the ends of the CDR3 on it are uncertain; the CDR3 is the one TCRdb lists. The rearrangement uses TRBV28 and TRBJ1-1; the table's D call of TRBD1 was not tested on the DNA. The CDR3 length equals 14 residues, ends included. Germline values: CDR1 MDHEN, CDR2 SYDVKM. CDR3 protein: CASSSGLDRGVIRP.

This clone was seen only a few times. The chain employs TRBV7-9 and TRBJ1-3; TRBD1 might be the D (5 bases). V was pared by 4 bases and J by 0 bases, with 10 bases between. The CDR3 loop spans 15 amino acids. Germline V gene sequence: CDR1 SEHNR, CDR2 FQNEAQ (reference sequence). This CDR3 is CASSSGGYSGNTIYF. CDR3 DNA sequence: TGTGCCAGCAGCTCCGGGGGATACTCTGGAAACACCATATATTTT. Filled out from reference TRBV7-9 and TRBJ1-3, the complete variable domain reads DTGVSQNPRHKITKRGQNVTFRCDPISEHNRLYWYRQTLGQGPEFLTYFQNEAQLEKSRLLSDRFSAERPKGSFSTLEIQRTEQGDSAMYLCASSSGGYSGNTIYFGEGSWLTVV.

The rearrangement links TRBV29-1 to TRBJ2-3, with 11 bases that match TRBD2. Germline CDR1 SQVTM, CDR2 ANQGSEA. The CDR3 loop spans 18 amino acids. Trimming at V came to 2 bases and at J to 3 bases, leaving 13 bases not matched to a gene. The CDR3 nucleotides are TGCAGCGTTGAAAGTGGGCTAGCGGGAGGTCTACGAACAGATACGCAGTATTTT. The encoded protein is CSVESGLAGGLRTDTQYF.

This clone was seen only a few times. V usage is TRBV29-1 and J usage is TRBJ1-4, with D perhaps TRBD1 (5 bases). The CDR3 extends over 12 amino acids. Germline V gene sequence: CDR1 SQVTM, CDR2 ANQGSEA. Trimming took off 4 bases at V and 7 bases at J, with 10 bases between the two ends. The CDR3 DNA reads TGCAGCGTTGGGCAGGGTCTTGAAAAACTGTTTTTT. It is translated as CSVGQGLEKLFF.

The CDR3 DNA follows: TGTGCCAGCAGTTTAAGGCGGACAGCCTACGAGCAGTACTTC. Its translation: CASSLRRTAYEQYF. This chain connects TRBV27 to TRBJ2-7, with D perhaps TRBD1 (6 bases). The CDR3 runs to 14 residues. CDR1 and CDR2 from the germline V gene are MNHEY and SMNVEV (reference sequence). Trimming cost V 2 bases and J 2 bases, with 10 bases left between them.

This chain uses TRBV7-2 with TRBJ2-7; 8 bases match TRBD2. Germline CDR1 and CDR2: SGHTA and FQGNSA. Losses at the gene ends were 2 bases for V and 1 base for J; bases not matched to a gene: 1. The CDR3 is 14 amino acids. CDR3 nucleotide sequence: TGTGCCAGCAGCTTAAGCGGGAGATCCTACGAGCAGTACTTC. Its translation: CASSLSGRSYEQYF.

The chain is built from TRBV6-6 and TRBJ1-5; D is possibly TRBD1 (5 bases). Germline CDR1 MNHNY, CDR2 SVGAGI (reference sequence). The V and J ends lost 2 bases and 1 base respectively, with 12 bases between them. This CDR3 spans 16 amino acids. CDR3 residues: CASSYGQGRSNQPQHF. The DNA for the CDR3 is TGTGCCAGCAGTTACGGCCAGGGTCGGAGCAATCAGCCCCAGCATTTT.

This clone was seen only a few times. The chain joins TRBV30 to TRBJ1-3, with TRBD1 matching 8 bases. Trimming at V came to 4 bases and at J to 2 bases, leaving 1 base not matched to a gene. CDR1 and CDR2 (germline): GTSNPN, SVGIG (reference sequence). The CDR3 runs to 13 residues. The CDR3 DNA sequence: TGTGCCTGGATACAGGGGGCTGGAAACACCATATATTTT. It encodes CAWIQGAGNTIYF.

V gene TRBV19 combines with J gene TRBJ1-1; D is ambiguous. The ends were cut back, 5 bases at V and 7 bases at J, with 8 bases in the middle. The CDR3 is made up of 11 amino acids. CDR1 is LNHDA and CDR2 is SQIVND in the germline V gene (reference sequence). The chain's CDR3 is CASSFQIEAFF. The CDR3 coding sequence is TGTGCCAGTAGTTTTCAGATTGAAGCTTTCTTT.